Listed below are T cell receptor beta chains from one sample, sequenced in a study of blood T cell repertoires in COVID-19. TCRdb's table, derived via immunoSEQ multiplex PCR, lists solely in-frame clones and lacks some. The table has over 200,000 clones, more than 75% seen once. The material sequenced was PBMCs or T cells enriched from blood (not recorded which). The receptors stem from a man between 18 and 35 years old who had recovered from COVID-19. CDR3s include the opening cysteine and the closing phenylalanine or tryptophan. The D gene is left open where the match is weak. Some rows mark clone size as missing; the rest say once, few, many or name a class of expanded clone.

j_call,d_call,v_call,clone_size,cdr3_nt,cdr3_aa
TRBJ2-5,-,TRBV5-4,-,TGTGCCAGCAGGGGAGCTGGATCAAGGCAAGAGACCCAGTACTTC,CASRGAGSRQETQYF
TRBJ1-2,-,TRBV6-4,-,TGTGCCAGCAGTGTGGAGGGAACTGGTGGCTACACCTTC,CASSVEGTGGYTF
TRBJ2-7,TRBD1,TRBV2,once,TGTGCCAGCAGTGAATCCACAGGACAGGGGGTCTCCTACGAGCAGTACTTC,CASSESTGQGVSYEQYF
TRBJ1-1,TRBD1,TRBV11-3,-,TGTGCCAGCAGCTTAGGGACGACAGGGGGAGACACTGAAGCTTTCTTT,CASSLGTTGGDTEAFF
TRBJ1-1,-,TRBV5-1,-,TGCGCCAGCAGCTTGGTTGGAGACACTGAAGCTTTCTTT,CASSLVGDTEAFF
TRBJ2-3,TRBD1,TRBV11-2,-,TGTGCCAGCAGCCCGACAGGGTTCCCAGATACGCAGTATTTT,CASSPTGFPDTQYF
TRBJ2-7,-,TRBV6-5,-,TGTGCCAGCAGTTACTCTTACAGGCTCTCCTACGAGCAGTACTTC,CASSYSYRLSYEQYF
TRBJ2-7,-,TRBV5-1,-,TGCGCCAGCAGCACGGTCGCAGGGCTCGGGTACGAGCAGTACTTC,CASSTVAGLGYEQYF
TRBJ1-1,-,TRBV2,-,TGTGCCACCATCCCCGACAGAGGGCGGGGGACTGAAGCTTTCTTT,CATIPDRGRGTEAFF
TRBJ2-1,-,TRBV29-1,-,TGCAGCGTTCGGCGGGGATCGTACAATGAGCAGTTCTTC,CSVRRGSYNEQFF
TRBJ2-6,-,TRBV9,once,TGTGCCAGCAGCCCCAGCTCTGGGGCCAACGTCCTGACTTTC,CASSPSSGANVLTF
TRBJ2-7,-,TRBV27,-,TGTGCCAGCAGTTTAAATAGTCTCTCCTACGAGCAGTACTTC,CASSLNSLSYEQYF
TRBJ2-5,TRBD1,TRBV25-1,-,TGTGCCAGCAGTAACCGGGACAGGGGACAAGAGACCCAGTACTTC,CASSNRDRGQETQYF
TRBJ2-5,TRBD2,TRBV5-4,-,TGTGCCAGCAGCAGGATAGGGAAGGGGACTAGCGGGGGGGTTGAAGAGACCCAGTACTTC,CASSRIGKGTSGGVEETQYF
TRBJ2-6,-,TRBV5-4,-,TGTGCCAGCAGTCCCGGGACATCTGGGGCCAACGTCCTGACTTTC,CASSPGTSGANVLTF
TRBJ1-6,TRBD1,TRBV2,once,TGTGCCAGCACGACAGGGAATAATTCACCCCTCCACTTT,CASTTGNNSPLHF
TRBJ2-7,TRBD2,TRBV3-1/TRBV3-2,-,TGTGCCAGCAGTCCTAGCGGGAGCGGTTTCTACGAGCAGTACTTC,CASSPSGSGFYEQYF
TRBJ1-2,-,TRBV6-5,-,TGTGCCAGCAGTTACGCGTCTTGGGGGGACGGCTACACCTTC,CASSYASWGDGYTF
TRBJ2-3,-,TRBV6-5,-,TGTGCCAGCAGAGCCTCGTTTAGCACAGATACGCAGTATTTT,CASRASFSTDTQYF
TRBJ2-1,TRBD2,TRBV15,-,TGTGCCACCAGCAGAGGGAAACTAGCGGTTTACAATGAGCAGTTCTTC,CATSRGKLAVYNEQFF
TRBJ2-7,-,TRBV27,-,TGTGCCAGCAGTAAATACGGGGTCACGGGCTACGAGCAGTACTTC,CASSKYGVTGYEQYF
TRBJ2-4,-,TRBV27,-,TGTGCCAGCAGTTTTTTGGGAGAACTAGCCAAAAACATTCAGTACTTC,CASSFLGELAKNIQYF
TRBJ2-2,-,TRBV5-1,-,TGCGCCAGCAGCTTGGTAGGGGTCACCGGGGAGCTGTTTTTT,CASSLVGVTGELFF
TRBJ1-6,-,TRBV28,few,TGTGCCAGCAGTTTACAGTGGCCCTATAATTCACCCCTCCACTTT,CASSLQWPYNSPLHF
TRBJ2-1,TRBD2,TRBV4-2,-,TGTGCCAGCAGCCAAGTGAGGGGACTAGCGGGGAGGGGCGAGCAGTTCTTC,CASSQVRGLAGRGEQFF
TRBJ1-5,-,TRBV12-3/TRBV12-4,-,TGTGCCAGCAGTTTTCGGGAGGGTCAGCCCCAGCATTTT,CASSFREGQPQHF
TRBJ2-1,TRBD2,TRBV9,-,TGTGCCAGCAGCCGGACTAGCGGAGAACTCAATGAGCAGTTCTTC,CASSRTSGELNEQFF
TRBJ2-1,-,TRBV7-9,-,TGTGCCAGCAGCTTAGCGTACGGGATAAGCTCCTACAATGAGCAGTTCTTC,CASSLAYGISSYNEQFF
TRBJ1-1,TRBD1,TRBV30,-,TGTGCCTCCGACAGGGGTAACACTGAAGCTTTCTTT,CASDRGNTEAFF
TRBJ2-4,-,TRBV2,-,TGTGCCAGCAGTGTGGAGGAGGGAAATTACCGAGCCAAAAACATTCAGTACTTC,CASSVEEGNYRAKNIQYF
TRBJ1-4,-,TRBV5-1,-,TGCGCCAGCAGCTTGGTCAGTGCAACTAATGAAAAACTGTTTTTT,CASSLVSATNEKLFF
TRBJ1-1,TRBD1,TRBV7-2,-,TGTGCCAGCAGCTCATCCGGGACAGTCAAGAGGGCTTTCTTT,CASSSSGTVKRAFF
TRBJ1-2,-,TRBV12-3/TRBV12-4,-,TGTGCCAGCAGTTTAGGACAGATACTCAGCTACACCTTC,CASSLGQILSYTF
TRBJ2-7,-,TRBV3-1/TRBV3-2,-,TGTGCCAGCTTTTCGGGACTCCTGATTGCCTACGAGCAGTACTTC,CASFSGLLIAYEQYF
TRBJ2-3,TRBD2,TRBV7-9,-,TGTGCCAGCAGCTCAGCAGCGGGGTATAGCACAGATACGCAGTATTTT,CASSSAAGYSTDTQYF
TRBJ2-7,TRBD2,TRBV5-4,once,TGTGCCAGCAGCCTTCGGACTAGCGGGATAGGAGAGCAGTACTTC,CASSLRTSGIGEQYF
TRBJ1-3,-,TRBV5-5,-,TGTGCCAGCAGCTTGCACTGGAGCTCTGGAAACACCATATATTTT,CASSLHWSSGNTIYF
TRBJ2-7,-,TRBV28,-,TGTGCCAGCAGTCAAACCCCGGGACTCTGGAGACACGAGCAGTACTTC,CASSQTPGLWRHEQYF
TRBJ2-1,TRBD2,TRBV3-1/TRBV3-2,-,TGTGCCAGCAGCCAAGCCTTGCTAGCGGGAGGGAGGGAGCAGTTCTTC,CASSQALLAGGREQFF
TRBJ1-1,-,TRBV11-2,-,TGTGCCAGCAGCTTAGTATCCTACACTGAAGCTTTCTTT,CASSLVSYTEAFF
TRBJ1-1,-,TRBV5-4,once,TGTGCCAGCAGCTATGGAGGAGACACTGAAGCTTTCTTT,CASSYGGDTEAFF